The source of this T cell receptor (beta chain) is a study of T cell repertoires in cytomegalovirus infection. As for the study in general: Matching HLA type, along with CMV infection, was indicated by public TCR beta signatures.

With respect to this clonotype: Its antigen is not known.

General observations from the study: Identification of carriers of CMV plus the relevant HLA was achieved through cumulative public TCR beta family frequency. There were HLA-C-restricted CMV-specific TCR beta clonotypes dominating the ex vivo response.

Germline V CDR1 and CDR2: LNHDA, SQIVND (reference sequence). This CDR3 is built from 14 residues. Trimming stripped 7 bases from V and 2 bases from J, with 12 bases between. MiXCR was run by TCRdb on the reads, yielding one entry per CDR3 protein. The table includes 200,000 to 300,000 distinct CDR3 sequences, approximately 10% detected once. The chain has TRBV19 and TRBJ2-1; the D call may be TRBD1 or TRBD2 (5 bases each). The source of this sequence is a human donor in good health (CMV status not recorded). Some clones in this sample may be carry-over from other donors' samples. The sequenced sample consisted of PBMCs. Written as DNA, the CDR3 is TGTGCCAGTACTCCGAGGGGCACCTACAATGAGCAGTTCTTC. This encodes CASTPRGTYNEQFF.